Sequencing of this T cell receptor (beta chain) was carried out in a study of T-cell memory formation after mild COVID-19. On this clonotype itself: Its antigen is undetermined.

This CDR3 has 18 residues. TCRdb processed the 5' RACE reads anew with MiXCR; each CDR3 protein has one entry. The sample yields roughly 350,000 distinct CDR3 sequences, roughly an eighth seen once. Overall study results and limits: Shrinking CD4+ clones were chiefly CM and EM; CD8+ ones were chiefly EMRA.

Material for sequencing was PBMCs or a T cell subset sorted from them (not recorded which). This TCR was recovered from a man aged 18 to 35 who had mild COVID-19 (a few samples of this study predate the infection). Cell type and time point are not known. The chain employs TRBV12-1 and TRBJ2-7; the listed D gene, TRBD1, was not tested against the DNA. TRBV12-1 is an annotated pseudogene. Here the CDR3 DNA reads TGTGCCAGCAGCACAATAGCGGGGGCCGCCCCGTCGGACTACGAGCAGTACGTC. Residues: CASSTIAGAAPSDYEQYV.